This record looks at one T cell receptor beta chain sequence and its context. In the authors' methods: Amplification with reference gene primers provided the estimates of nucleated cell counts. Sequencing used immunoSEQ multiplex PCR; TCRdb keeps in-frame clones, though not all of them. V and J calls and clone size are as listed in that table; D and trimming were resolved from the DNA. The table includes 55,000 to 60,000 clones, more than 75% detected once. This entry comes from a study of blood T cell repertoires in COVID-19. In the study overall: From T cells, B-cell-depleted T cells, or PBMCs came the material, which was cDNA or gDNA.

What was sequenced was peripheral blood. This clonotype originated in a man between 40 and 49 years old with active COVID-19.

CDR3 sequence reads: CASSEWANNEQFF. The CDR3 DNA follows: TGTGCCAGCAGTGAATGGGCCAACAATGAGCAGTTCTTC. The chain couples TRBV25-1 to TRBJ2-1; D is undetermined. V was pared by 1 base and J by 5 bases, with 6 bases between. Looked up from germline, CDR1 is MGHDK and CDR2 is SYGVNS. The CDR3 is 13 amino acids.